This T cell receptor beta chain appears in the sequencing data of a study of T cells in Graves' hyperthyroidism and ophthalmopathy. The TCR beta CDR3 regions underwent amplification using RNA transcripts as the source. Carried out on the TCR CDR3, a first-round RT-PCR used the HTBI primer set. One entry per CDR3 protein, called by TCRdb with MiXCR from the multiplex PCR reads. The sample includes a few hundred thousand distinct CDR3 sequences, approximately 17% of them seen just once. CDR1 is KGHSH and CDR2 is LQKENI in the germline V gene. This CDR3 has 14 residues. Trimming left V 2 bases short and J 2 bases short, with 10 bases between. Study-wide findings and caveats: Blood shared most expanded thyroid clonotypes above 0.001.

Active moderate-to-severe ophthalmopathy, Clinical Activity Score at least 3, NOSPECS at least 4, under 3 months' duration. Exclusion criteria comprised uncontrolled infection, other autoimmune disease, pregnancy or lactation. The study based diagnoses on clinical symptoms, serum thyroxine and TRAb, thyroid ultrasound and orbital computed tomography. In its sample, this clonotype was seen many times. As yet, its antigen is unknown. Sequenced material: blood. This sequence originates from a man between 18 and 35 years old with Graves' ophthalmopathy. The genes are TRBV18 and TRBJ2-7; D assignment may be TRBD1 or TRBD2 (6 bases each). CDR3 sequence: CASSPAGEAYEQYF. The CDR3 DNA sequence: TGTGCCAGCTCACCAGCAGGGGAGGCCTACGAGCAGTACTTC.